Following are 8 T cell receptor beta chains from one sample sequenced in a study of T-cell memory formation after mild COVID-19. TCRdb itself ran the 5' RACE reads through MiXCR, one entry per CDR3 protein. The table shows about 320,000 distinct CDR3 sequences, with roughly an eighth occurring only once. Source material: PBMCs or a T cell subset sorted from them (not recorded which). All receptors come from a man younger than 35 who had mild COVID-19 (a few samples of this study predate the infection). Cell type and time point are not known.

The chain uses TRBV6-6 and TRBJ1-4; D is unresolved. CDR1 is MNHNY and CDR2 is SVGAGI in the germline V gene (reference sequence). V lost 2 bases and J lost 1, with 5 bases in between. The CDR3 is 14 residues long. CDR3 protein: CASSYVGTNEKLFF. CDR3 bases: TGTGCCAGCAGTTACGTGGGAACTAATGAAAAACTGTTTTTT.

This clonotype was detected many times. J is TRBJ1-1 and V is TRBV5-1, with 7 bases lining up with TRBD1. This CDR3 is 16 amino acids long. The germline V gene has CDR1 SGHRS and CDR2 YFSETQ. Unmatched junction bases numbered 12, after V lost 2 bases and J lost 5 bases. For the CDR3, the DNA is TGCGCCAGCAGCTTATTAGGGGGCGATTTAGTTACTGAAGCTTTCTTT. Protein product: CASSLLGGDLVTEAFF.

DNA for the CDR3: TGCGCCAGCAGCGAAACAGGGGCCCGTCTTGTCTATGGCTACACCTTC. It is translated as CASSETGARLVYGYTF. This chain connects TRBV5-1 to TRBJ1-2, with 7 bases identical to TRBD1. The junction had 13 bases not matched to a gene; V was cut back by 4 bases and J by 4 bases. The length of the CDR3 is 16 residues. Germline lookup yields CDR1 SGHRS and CDR2 YFSETQ. The entire variable domain, with the rest obtained from reference TRBV5-1 and TRBJ1-2, is as follows: KAGVTQTPRYLIKTRGQQVTLSCSPISGHRSVSWYQQTPGQGLQFLFEYFSETQRNKGNFPGRFSGRQFSNSRSEMNVSTLELGDSALYLCASSETGARLVYGYTFGSGTRLTVV.

This clonotype occurred a few times. The chain is built from TRBV28 and TRBJ2-5; TRBD1 matches at 10 bases. This CDR3 is 18 amino acids long. CDR1 and CDR2 (germline): MDHEN, SYDVKM. V lost 6 bases, J lost 1 base, and 14 bases stayed unmatched. The CDR3 sequence: CASSTGQGPRGSQETQYF. CDR3 nucleotides: TGTGCCAGCAGCACGGGACAGGGGCCTCGAGGGTCCCAAGAGACCCAGTACTTC.

This clonotype was recorded a few times. The chain is built from TRBV6-5 and TRBJ1-5; D is undetermined. Between the trimmed V and J ends, which lost 6 bases and 0 bases, there was a span of 12 bases. Per germline, CDR1 MNHEY and CDR2 SVGAGI. The CDR3 contains 15 residues. CDR3 region: CASSRRRNSNQPQHF. The DNA for the CDR3 is TGTGCCAGCAGCCGTCGACGAAATAGCAATCAGCCCCAGCATTTT.

This clonotype was counted only a few times. The CDR3 nucleotides read TGTGCCAGCAGCACCTCAGCAGATACGCAGTATTTT. Its translation is CASSTSADTQYF. This chain links TRBV7-6 with TRBJ2-3, with D unclear. The CDR3 loop spans 12 amino acids. Germline assignment: CDR1 SGHVS and CDR2 FNYEAQ. Trimming removed 5 bases at V and 4 bases at J, with 7 bases between.

This clonotype appeared many times. This chain joins TRBV12-3 or TRBV12-4 and TRBJ2-3; D perhaps matches TRBD2 (6 bases). Trimming took off 3 bases at V and 7 bases at J, with 8 bases between the two ends. The CDR3 loop spans 12 amino acids. The CDR3 protein is CASSLAGYTQYF. CDR3 DNA sequence: TGTGCCAGCAGTTTGGCGGGGTATACGCAGTATTTT.

This clonotype has a count of ten or more. CDR3 nucleotides: TGTGCCACCAGTGAGGCAGATACGCAGTATTTT. Encoded protein: CATSEADTQYF. The chain recombines TRBV24-1 with TRBJ2-3; the D is unclear. V shed 4 bases and J shed 4 bases, with 2 bases lying between them. The CDR3 covers 11 residues. Germline V gene sequence: CDR1 KGHDR, CDR2 SFDVKD.